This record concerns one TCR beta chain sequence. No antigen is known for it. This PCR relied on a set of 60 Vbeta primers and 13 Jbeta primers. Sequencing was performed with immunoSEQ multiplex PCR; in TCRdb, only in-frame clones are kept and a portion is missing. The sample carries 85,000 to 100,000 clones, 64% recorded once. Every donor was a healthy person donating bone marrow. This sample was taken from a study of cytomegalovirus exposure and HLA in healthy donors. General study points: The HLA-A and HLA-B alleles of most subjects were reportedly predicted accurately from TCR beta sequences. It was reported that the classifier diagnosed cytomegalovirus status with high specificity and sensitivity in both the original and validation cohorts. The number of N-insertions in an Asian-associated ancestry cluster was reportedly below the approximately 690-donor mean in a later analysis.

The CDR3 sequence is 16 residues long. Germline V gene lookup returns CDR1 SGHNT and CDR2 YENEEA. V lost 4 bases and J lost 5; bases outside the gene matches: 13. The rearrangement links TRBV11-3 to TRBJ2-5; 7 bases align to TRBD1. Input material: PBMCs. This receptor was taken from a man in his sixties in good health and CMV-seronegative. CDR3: CASSSPRDRVAETQYF. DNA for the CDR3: TGTGCCAGCAGCTCGCCACGAGACAGGGTCGCGGAGACCCAGTACTTC.